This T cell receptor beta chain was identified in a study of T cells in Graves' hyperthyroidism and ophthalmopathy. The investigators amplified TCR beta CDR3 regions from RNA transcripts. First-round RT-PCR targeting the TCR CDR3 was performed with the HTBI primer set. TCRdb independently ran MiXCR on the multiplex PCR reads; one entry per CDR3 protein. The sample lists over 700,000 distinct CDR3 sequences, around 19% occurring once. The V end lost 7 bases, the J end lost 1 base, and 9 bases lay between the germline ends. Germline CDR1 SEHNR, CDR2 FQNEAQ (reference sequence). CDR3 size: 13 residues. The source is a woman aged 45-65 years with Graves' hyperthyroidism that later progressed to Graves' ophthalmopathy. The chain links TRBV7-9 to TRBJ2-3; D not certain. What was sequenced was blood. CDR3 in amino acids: CASTLRGTDTQYF. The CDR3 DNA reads TGTGCCAGCACCCTAAGGGGCACAGATACGCAGTATTTT.